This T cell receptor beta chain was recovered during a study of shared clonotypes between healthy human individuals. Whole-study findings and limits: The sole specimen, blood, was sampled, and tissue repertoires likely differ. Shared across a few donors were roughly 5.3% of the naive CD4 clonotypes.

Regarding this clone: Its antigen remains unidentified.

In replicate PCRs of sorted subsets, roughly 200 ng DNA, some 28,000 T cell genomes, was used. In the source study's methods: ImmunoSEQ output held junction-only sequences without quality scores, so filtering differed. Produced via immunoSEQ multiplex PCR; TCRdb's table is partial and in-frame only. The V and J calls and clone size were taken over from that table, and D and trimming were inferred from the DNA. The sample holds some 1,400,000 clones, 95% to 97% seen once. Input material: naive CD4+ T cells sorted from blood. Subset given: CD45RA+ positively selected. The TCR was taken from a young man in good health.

Here the CDR3 DNA reads TGTGCCAGCTCACCAGGGACAGGGTATAATGTTCAACTGTTTTTT. Its translation: CASSPGTGYNVQLFF. The chain carries TRBV18 and TRBJ1-4; 9 nucleotides agree with TRBD1. The germline V gene encodes CDR1 KGHSH and CDR2 LQKENI. V shed 2 bases, J shed 12 bases, and the junction held 10 bases outside the gene matches. The CDR3 consists of 15 residues.